The 18 T cell receptor beta chains presented below share a single source sample, sequenced in a study of blood T cell repertoires in COVID-19. This table comes from immunoSEQ multiplex PCR, and its TCRdb copy is limited to in-frame clones, with some not included. The data contain approximately 210,000 clones, around 90% of them seen just once; the ten biggest clones take up around 15%. The source material was PBMCs or T cells enriched from blood (not recorded which). All receptors derive from a woman between 45 and 65 years old with acute COVID-19.

The V call is TRBV9, the J call TRBJ2-5; the D is unclear. Germline CDR1 reads SGDLS; CDR2 reads YYNGEE. The length of the CDR3 is 13 residues. The V gene lost 0 bases and the J gene lost 4 bases, with 7 bases spanning the gap. Here the CDR3 DNA reads TGTGCCAGCAGCGTAGCTATCGGAGAGACCCAGTACTTC. Its protein product is CASSVAIGETQYF.

The gene calls are TRBV19 and TRBJ2-7, with 9 bases aligning to TRBD1. CDR1 and CDR2 from the germline V gene are LNHDA and SQIVND (reference sequence). The CDR3 is 16 amino acids. V lost 4 bases to trimming and J lost 5 bases; unmatched junction nucleotides: 12. In DNA form, the CDR3 reads TGTGCCAGTAGTAACCCCGACAGGGGGGATTCCGACGAGCAGTACTTC. It is translated as CASSNPDRGDSDEQYF.

The V gene is TRBV5-5, the J gene TRBJ1-2, with TRBD1 identical over 10 bases. Germline V CDR1 and CDR2: SGHKS, YYEKEE (reference sequence). CDR3 length: 15 amino acids. After removal of 3 bases from V and 5 bases from J, the junction contained 7 bases not matched to a gene. CDR3 DNA: TGTGCCAGCAGCTACGGACAGGGGGGCTTGTATGGCTACACCTTC. Amino acid sequence: CASSYGQGGLYGYTF.

The V and J genes are TRBV27 and TRBJ1-1; D unresolved. Trimming took off 3 bases at V and 8 bases at J, with 13 bases between the two ends. CDR1 MNHEY and CDR2 SMNVEV come from the germline V gene (reference sequence). The CDR3 is 13 residues long. Here the CDR3 DNA reads TGTGCCAGCAGTTTGTCCCCGGCGGGGGAAGCTTTCTTT. It is translated as CASSLSPAGEAFF.

The chain is built from TRBV7-2 and TRBJ2-3; 9 bases agree with TRBD1. This CDR3 comprises 16 residues. Trimming removed 5 bases from V and 2 bases from J; junction bases left unmatched: 8. Germline V gene sequence: CDR1 SGHTA, CDR2 FQGNSA. Here the CDR3 DNA reads TGTGCCAGCAGCCATAAGGGGACAGGGAACACAGATACGCAGTATTTT. As protein: CASSHKGTGNTDTQYF.

The chain employs TRBV27 and TRBJ2-7; the match to TRBD1 covers 8 bases. The junction had 7 bases not matched to a gene; V was cut back by 5 bases and J by 7 bases. Germline V gives CDR1 MNHEY, CDR2 SMNVEV (reference sequence). The CDR3 is 13 amino acids. The CDR3 region is CASSITGGLEQYF. CDR3 sequence (DNA): TGTGCCAGCAGTATCACAGGGGGTTTAGAGCAGTACTTC.

The chain is built from TRBV19 and TRBJ2-5; 8 bases fit TRBD2. The CDR3 has 17 residues. CDR1 is LNHDA, CDR2 SQIVND, per germline (reference sequence). The V and J ends lost 5 bases and 7 bases, in that order; junction bases with no gene match: 18. CDR3 protein: CASSPIGRVTREGTQYF. In nucleotides, the CDR3 is TGTGCCAGTAGTCCCATTGGGAGAGTCACCCGGGAGGGGACCCAGTACTTC. The variable domain in full, with the rest retrieved from reference TRBV19 and TRBJ2-5, is DGGITQSPKYLFRKEGQNVTLSCEQNLNHDAMYWYRQDPGQGLRLIYYSQIVNDFQKGDIAEGYSVSREKKESFPLTVTSAQKNPTAFYLCASSPIGRVTREGTQYFGPGTRLLVL.

The chain is built from TRBV21-1 and TRBJ2-3; the table names TRBD2, a call not compared with the DNA. TRBV21-1 is reported as a pseudogene. The CDR3 covers 19 residues. This CDR3 is CASSNARLAGLAAADTQYF. DNA for the CDR3: TGTGCCAGCAGCAATGCCCGGCTAGCGGGATTGGCCGCGGCAGATACGCAGTATTTT.

V usage is TRBV14 and J usage is TRBJ1-2; 9 bases match TRBD1. The CDR3 length is 14 residues. The germline V gene has CDR1 SGHDN and CDR2 FVKESK. With V trimmed by 2 bases and J by 6 bases, 4 bases remained unmatched. CDR3 protein: CASSQYRGLDGYTF. CDR3 sequence (DNA): TGTGCCAGCAGCCAATACAGGGGGCTCGATGGCTACACCTTC.

This chain connects TRBV5-6 to TRBJ2-7; D remains ambiguous. V was cut by 2 bases and J by 4 bases, with 7 bases left in between. CDR3 size: 12 residues. Germline V lookup: CDR1 SGHDT, CDR2 YYEEEE. Here the CDR3 DNA reads TGTGCCAGCAGCTTTCGTAGTTACGAGCAGTACTTC. Translating it yields CASSFRSYEQYF.

This clone was counted a single time. The CDR3: CATSDRGSSSYEQYF. CDR3 nucleotides: TGTGCCACCAGTGATCGCGGGAGTAGCTCCTACGAGCAGTACTTC. The chain uses TRBV24-1 and TRBJ2-7; 7 bases fit TRBD2. The V gene's germline CDR1 is KGHDR and CDR2 SFDVKD. The trim removed 3 bases at V and 0 bases at J, leaving 4 bases unmatched. CDR3 size: 15 residues.

The chain employs TRBV19 and TRBJ1-2; TRBD1 might be the D (6 bases). This CDR3 contains 14 residues. CDR1 and CDR2 (germline): LNHDA, SQIVND (reference sequence). Trimming left V 4 bases short and J 7 bases short, with 16 bases between. The chain's CDR3 is CASSRTGTLLGYTF. In nucleotides, the CDR3 is TGTGCCAGTAGTAGAACCGGGACACTACTTGGCTACACCTTC.

This rearrangement joins TRBV28 to TRBJ2-2; 12 positions agree with TRBD1. V shed 4 bases, J shed 8 bases, and the junction held 8 bases outside the gene matches. The germline gives CDR1 MDHEN, CDR2 SYDVKM. This CDR3 is built from 16 residues. The CDR3 coding sequence is TGTGCCAGCAGTTCGACCGGGACAGGGGGCTTTGGGGAGCTGTTTTTT. It specifies CASSSTGTGGFGELFF.

This clone was observed once. The chain carries TRBV9 and TRBJ2-1, with 9 bases lining up with TRBD2. Trimming cost V 4 bases and J 4 bases; bases outside gene matches: 9. The CDR3 spans 16 residues. CDR1 and CDR2 from the germline V gene are SGDLS and YYNGEE. CDR3 sequence (DNA): TGTGCCAGCAGCCAAACCCTAGCGGGACAATACAATGAGCAGTTCTTC. Protein sequence: CASSQTLAGQYNEQFF.

The J gene is TRBJ1-1, the V gene TRBV28; D unresolved. The CDR3 totals 15 residues. V was shortened by 5 bases and J by 5 bases, with 18 bases between the two germline ends. Per germline, CDR1 MDHEN and CDR2 SYDVKM. Written as DNA, the CDR3 is TGTGCCAGCAGTCCCCTTCGCGGAGAGGTGACTGAAGCTTTCTTT. As protein: CASSPLRGEVTEAFF.

Only a few counts were recorded for this clone. V and J are TRBV15 and TRBJ2-7, with 8 bases lining up with TRBD2. This CDR3 contains 15 residues. The V and J ends lost 0 bases and 3 bases, in that order; junction bases with no gene match: 4. Germline V gene data show CDR1 as LNHNV and CDR2 as YYDKDF (reference sequence). The DNA of the CDR3 is TGTGCCACCAGCAGAGATCTAGCGGGCGTCTACGAGCAGTACTTC. Translation gives CATSRDLAGVYEQYF.

The V and J genes are TRBV7-3 and TRBJ2-7, with 7 positions matching TRBD2. V lost 2 bases, J lost 5 bases, and 3 bases stayed unmatched. The CDR3 spans 13 residues. Germline V gene data show CDR1 as SGHTA and CDR2 as FQGTGA. The CDR3 region has the DNA TGTGCCAGCAGCTTAGGGGGAGGGGACGAGCAGTACTTC. This translates into CASSLGGGDEQYF.

A note on this clone: The junction differs from germline at one of its ends, possibly a read error. The chain has TRBV27 and TRBJ2-1; 7 positions agree with TRBD2. Germline V gene sequence: CDR1 MNHEY, CDR2 SMNVEV (reference sequence). This CDR3 is 13 amino acids long. The CDR3 is CASSLSRSGILLF. The CDR3 DNA reads TGTGCCAGCAGTTTATCGAGGAGCGGGATATTACTCTTC.